The 31 T cell receptor beta chains below were found in one sample sequenced in a study of blood T cell repertoires in COVID-19. TCRdb keeps only in-frame clones here, not all; method: immunoSEQ multiplex PCR. The sample holds around 45,000 clones, 70% to 90% seen once. Material for sequencing was peripheral blood. Receptors were obtained from a human donor in a cohort sampled during active COVID-19.

The rearrangement joins TRBV5-6 to TRBJ1-1, with 11 bases aligning to TRBD1. Germline CDR1 reads SGHDT; CDR2 reads YYEEEE. This CDR3 has 14 residues. The V gene end was trimmed by 2 bases and the J gene end by 4 bases; junction bases not matched to a gene: 1. The CDR3 sequence: CASSFGTGGTEAFF. As DNA, the CDR3 is TGTGCCAGCAGCTTCGGGACAGGGGGCACTGAAGCTTTCTTT. Full variable domain (missing parts from reference TRBV5-6 and TRBJ1-1): DAGVTQSPTHLIKTRGQQVTLRCSPKSGHDTVSWYQQALGQGPQFIFQYYEEEERQRGNFPDRFSGHQFPNYSSELNVNALLLGDSALYLCASSFGTGGTEAFFGQGTRLTVV.

This clone has just a few counts. In nucleotides, the CDR3 is TGTGCCAGCAGTCCCCTGGGTGGGGGCGGCAATCAGCCCCAGCATTTT. As protein: CASSPLGGGGNQPQHF. The chain joins TRBV6-2 or TRBV6-3 to TRBJ1-5; D possibly corresponds to TRBD1 (6 bases). Germline V gene data show CDR1 as MNHEY and CDR2 as SVGEGT. The CDR3 totals 16 residues. V dropped 5 bases and J dropped 2 bases, with 16 bases sitting between them.

On this clone: At one boundary the junction diverges from the germline segment, which might be a read error. The CDR3 bases are TGCGCCAGCAGGGGCGCGGCGGGGTCCCTCCGATTC. Translating it yields CASRGAAGSLRF. The V gene is TRBV10-1, the J gene TRBJ2-7, with D possibly TRBD2 on 6 matching bases. The CDR3 runs to 12 residues. Germline V gives CDR1 WNHNN, CDR2 SYGVQD (reference sequence).

The chain joins TRBV7-6 to TRBJ2-7; D perhaps matches TRBD1 (5 bases). Trimming took 5 bases from V and 6 from J, leaving 14 bases between them. Germline V gene lookup returns CDR1 SGHVS and CDR2 FNYEAQ. The CDR3 runs 13 residues. Written as DNA, the CDR3 is TGTGCCAGCAGCGCGACAGCGAGCTCCGAGCAGTACTTC. It encodes CASSATASSEQYF.

J is TRBJ1-1 and V is TRBV5-1; TRBD1 matches 8 bases. The CDR3 runs 17 residues. Germline assignment: CDR1 SGHRS and CDR2 YFSETQ. The V gene end was trimmed by 7 bases and the J gene end by 1 base; junction bases not matched to a gene: 15. Here the CDR3 reads CASSLLLGTGSNTEAFF. The CDR3 bases are TGCGCCAGCTCCCTCCTCCTGGGGACAGGATCGAACACTGAAGCTTTCTTT.

The chain has TRBV28 and TRBJ2-4; TRBD2 aligns across 7 bases. Per germline, CDR1 MDHEN and CDR2 SYDVKM. V shed 9 bases and J 0 bases; nucleotides not matched to a gene: 5. The CDR3 has 14 amino acids. The CDR3: CASISGVAKNIQYF. For the CDR3, the DNA is TGTGCCAGTATAAGCGGGGTAGCCAAAAACATTCAGTACTTC. The full variable domain, with the rest looked up from reference TRBV28 and TRBJ2-4, is DVKVTQSSRYLVKRTGEKVFLECVQDMDHENMFWYRQDPGLGLRLIYFSYDVKMKEKGDIPEGYSVSREKKERFSLILESASTNQTSMYLCASISGVAKNIQYFGAGTRLSVL.

The CDR3 DNA is TGTGCCAGCAGTGGGACAGGTGACGGCTACACCTTC. The encoded protein is CASSGTGDGYTF. The J gene is TRBJ1-2, the V gene TRBV12-3 or TRBV12-4; 8 bases line up with TRBD1. This CDR3 region has 12 residues. V shed 5 bases, J shed 8 bases, and the junction held 4 bases outside the gene matches.

This clone was counted a single time. V and J are TRBV9 and TRBJ2-5; TRBD1 matches 12 bases. CDR3 length: 16 residues. Trimming cost V 5 bases and J 5 bases; bases outside gene matches: 10. Germline CDR1 reads SGDLS; CDR2 reads YYNGEE. The CDR3 loop reads CASSYPGQGAGETQYF. The CDR3 bases are TGTGCCAGCAGTTACCCGGGACAGGGGGCGGGCGAGACCCAGTACTTC.

V usage is TRBV5-1 and J usage is TRBJ2-7; 10 bases line up with TRBD1. This CDR3 contains 14 residues. V gave up 4 bases and J gave up 3 bases; unmatched junction bases: 4. CDR1 and CDR2 (germline): SGHRS, YFSETQ. The CDR3 is CASSTGTGDYEQYF. CDR3 coding DNA: TGCGCCAGCAGCACGGGGACAGGGGACTACGAGCAGTACTTC. Supplemented by reference TRBV5-1 and TRBJ2-7, the full variable domain reads KAGVTQTPRYLIKTRGQQVTLSCSPISGHRSVSWYQQTPGQGLQFLFEYFSETQRNKGNFPGRFSGRQFSNSRSEMNVSTLELGDSALYLCASSTGTGDYEQYFGPGTRLTVT.

The chain uses TRBV5-4 and TRBJ2-7; 9 bases match TRBD1. The CDR3 loop spans 16 amino acids. Losses at the gene ends were 4 bases for V and 0 bases for J; bases not matched to a gene: 8. The germline V gene has CDR1 SGHNT and CDR2 YYREEE (reference sequence). The CDR3: CASSRRTGESSYEQYF. CDR3 DNA sequence: TGTGCCAGCAGCCGTAGGACAGGGGAAAGCTCCTACGAGCAGTACTTC. The complete variable domain, with remaining parts taken from reference TRBV5-4 and TRBJ2-7, reads ETGVTQSPTHLIKTRGQQVTLRCSSQSGHNTVSWYQQALGQGPQFIFQYYREEENGRGNFPPRFSGLQFPNYSSELNVNALELDDSALYLCASSRRTGESSYEQYFGPGTRLTVT.

CDR3: CASTLLQGKGGYTF. The CDR3 nucleotides are TGTGCCAGCACCCTTCTACAGGGAAAGGGTGGCTACACCTTC. The gene calls are TRBV3-1 (or the pseudogene TRBV3-2) and TRBJ1-2; D may be TRBD1 (6 bases). Trimming shortened V by 7 bases and J by 7 bases, and 19 bases separated the two germline ends. Germline assignment: CDR1 LGHDT and CDR2 YNNKEL (reference sequence). The CDR3 runs to 14 residues.

The chain couples TRBV5-1 to TRBJ1-1; maybe TRBD1 (5 bases). Between the trimmed V and J ends, which lost 1 base and 8 bases, there was a span of 18 bases. This CDR3 region has 15 residues. The germline V gene encodes CDR1 SGHRS and CDR2 YFSETQ. The DNA of the CDR3 is TGCGCCAGCAGCTTGAATCTCGGGGGAACACAAGAAGCTTTCTTT. Its protein product is CASSLNLGGTQEAFF.

This chain joins TRBV2 and TRBJ2-7, with D tentatively TRBD1 (6 bases). The CDR3 extends over 13 amino acids. CDR1 is SNHLY, CDR2 FYNNEI, per germline. Trimming removed 4 bases from V and 1 base from J, with 8 bases in between. The CDR3 protein is CASSGDRSYEQYF. CDR3 in DNA: TGTGCCAGCAGTGGAGACAGGTCCTACGAGCAGTACTTC.

The CDR3 DNA reads as TGCGCCAGCAGCTTGGAAGTTGAGTTGGACGAGCAGTACTTC. Translated: CASSLEVELDEQYF. The chain links TRBV5-1 to TRBJ2-7; the D is unclear. The CDR3 totals 14 residues. Germline values: CDR1 SGHRS, CDR2 YFSETQ. The V and J ends lost 0 bases and 5 bases respectively, with 12 bases between them.

As regards this clone: The same CDR3 arises from other DNA sequences in this sample as well. The genes are TRBV6-5 and TRBJ2-1; D call uncertain. V was clipped by 4 bases and J by 7 bases, with 5 bases between them. This CDR3 is 11 amino acids long. In germline, CDR1 is MNHEY, CDR2 SVGAGI. The CDR3 sequence: CASSLENEQFF. The CDR3 nucleotides read TGTGCCAGCAGTTTGGAGAATGAGCAGTTCTTC.

This clone appeared once. This chain uses TRBV2 with TRBJ2-5; D is unresolved. Germline CDR1 reads SNHLY; CDR2 reads FYNNEI. V dropped 6 bases and J dropped 5 bases, with 16 bases sitting between them. The CDR3 covers 14 residues. The DNA of the CDR3 is TGTGCCAGCAGCCCCCCGGCACTAAGGGAGACCCAGTACTTC. Amino acids: CASSPPALRETQYF.

The rearrangement joins TRBV14 to TRBJ2-4; the D is unclear. The V end lost 0 bases, the J end lost 8 bases, and 11 bases lay between the germline ends. Germline lookup yields CDR1 SGHDN and CDR2 FVKESK. The CDR3 length is 14 residues. The DNA for the CDR3 is TGTGCCAGCAGCCAAGATAAGGCTACAGACATTCAGTACTTC. Amino acid sequence: CASSQDKATDIQYF.

This clone has only a few counts. The genes are TRBV29-1 and TRBJ1-2, with D perhaps matching TRBD1 (6 bases). This CDR3 is built from 11 residues. Germline V gene sequence: CDR1 SQVTM, CDR2 ANQGSEA. Between the trimmed V and J ends, which lost 6 bases and 5 bases, there was a span of 10 bases. CDR3 loop: CSVVDSYGYTF. In nucleotides, the CDR3 is TGCAGCGTAGTGGACAGTTATGGCTACACCTTC.

The genes are TRBV3-1 (or the pseudogene TRBV3-2) and TRBJ2-1; 7 bases line up with TRBD1. Germline CDR1 and CDR2: LGHDT and YNNKEL (reference sequence). This CDR3 has 15 residues. With 7 bases clipped from V and 7 bases from J, the junction kept 13 bases outside the gene matches. The CDR3 sequence: CASKITGERGNEQFF. CDR3 nucleotide sequence: TGTGCCAGCAAAATAACAGGGGAGAGGGGGAATGAGCAGTTCTTC.

The chain joins TRBV7-6 to TRBJ2-3; tentative D call: TRBD1 (6 bases). There are 16 residues in the CDR3. Trimming cost V 5 bases and J 1 base, with 16 bases left between them. Looked up from germline, CDR1 is SGHVS and CDR2 is FNYEAQ. The CDR3 DNA sequence: TGTGCCAGCAGCCTTATCGAGGGGGACGGCACAGATACGCAGTATTTT. Translated, it gives CASSLIEGDGTDTQYF.

The chain links TRBV2 to TRBJ2-3, with 7 bases matching TRBD2. With V trimmed by 6 bases and J by 6 bases, 6 bases remained unmatched. CDR1 and CDR2 (germline): SNHLY, FYNNEI. The CDR3 is 13 residues long. The CDR3 region is CASSLVGGDTQYF. The CDR3 DNA reads TGTGCCAGCAGCCTCGTGGGGGGGGATACGCAGTATTTT.

The chain joins TRBV19 to TRBJ1-3; tentative D call: TRBD1 (5 bases). V was cut by 4 bases and J by 9 bases, with 22 bases left in between. The germline CDR1 and CDR2 sequences are LNHDA and SQIVND (reference sequence). The CDR3 extends over 16 amino acids. Here the CDR3 reads CASSTSYSGPDSTIYF. CDR3 in DNA: TGTGCCAGTAGTACTTCATACTCCGGGCCCGACAGCACCATATATTTT.

The chain joins TRBV7-3 to TRBJ2-3; D not resolved. Germline V gene data show CDR1 as SGHTA and CDR2 as FQGTGA. The CDR3 is made up of 14 amino acids. The V end lost 4 bases, the J end lost 0 bases, and 8 bases lay between the germline ends. This CDR3 is CASSSTSSTDTQYF. The CDR3 coding sequence is TGTGCCAGCAGCTCGACATCTAGCACAGATACGCAGTATTTT.

This clone showed up just a few times. The chain employs TRBV7-9 and TRBJ1-6; D unclear. V shed 5 bases and J shed 9 bases, with 14 bases lying between them. CDR1 and CDR2 from the germline V gene are SEHNR and FQNEAQ (reference sequence). The CDR3 has 14 amino acids. This CDR3 reads CASSPQRGGSPLHF. CDR3 nucleotides: TGTGCCAGCAGCCCCCAGCGGGGAGGTTCACCCCTCCACTTT.

The V call is TRBV24-1, the J call TRBJ2-2, with D perhaps matching TRBD1 (6 bases). V shed 3 bases and J shed 0 bases, with 7 bases lying between them. The CDR3 has 15 amino acids. CDR1 is KGHDR, CDR2 SFDVKD, per germline. The CDR3 DNA follows: TGTGCCACCAGTGATGGGACAACGAACACCGGGGAGCTGTTTTTT. It translates to CATSDGTTNTGELFF.

The chain recombines TRBV29-1 with TRBJ2-3; the match to TRBD2 covers 10 bases. Germline CDR1 and CDR2: SQVTM and ANQGSEA. Trimming cost V 1 base and J 0 bases; bases outside gene matches: 16. The CDR3 is 20 residues long. CDR3 nucleotide sequence: TGCAGCGTTGAAGTTCCGATAGGGGCTAGCGGGGGACCTAGCACAGATACGCAGTATTTT. Translating gives CSVEVPIGASGGPSTDTQYF.

This sequence joins TRBV14 and TRBJ1-2; D is perhaps TRBD1 (6 bases). CDR1 is SGHDN and CDR2 is FVKESK in the germline V gene. The CDR3 loop spans 13 amino acids. Trimming removed 4 bases at V and 7 bases at J, with 13 bases between. The CDR3 coding sequence is TGTGCCAGCAGCCCGGACAGCCAACTTGGCTACACCTTC. Translation: CASSPDSQLGYTF.

This chain uses TRBV13 with TRBJ2-6; D gene unclear. Trimming removed 3 bases at V and 4 bases at J, with 10 bases between. The CDR3 length is 15 residues. The V gene's germline CDR1 is PRHDT and CDR2 FYEKMQ (reference sequence). This CDR3 is CASSFTRSGANVLTF. The CDR3 coding sequence is TGTGCCAGCAGCTTTACAAGGAGCGGGGCCAACGTCCTGACTTTC. Combining the CDR3 with reference TRBV13 and TRBJ2-6 gives the whole variable domain AAGVIQSPRHLIKEKRETATLKCYPIPRHDTVYWYQQGPGQDPQFLISFYEKMQSDKGSIPDRFSAQQFSDYHSELNMSSLELGDSALYFCASSFTRSGANVLTFGAGSRLTVL.

V and J are TRBV5-4 and TRBJ1-1; D remains unclear. This CDR3 has 13 residues. V gave up 0 bases and J gave up 0 bases, with 3 bases separating them. Germline V lookup: CDR1 SGHNT, CDR2 YYREEE (reference sequence). DNA for the CDR3: TGTGCCAGCAGCTTGGCGGTGAACACTGAAGCTTTCTTT. Protein product: CASSLAVNTEAFF.

The V gene is TRBV5-8, the J gene TRBJ1-5; D unresolved. This CDR3 spans 15 amino acids. Between the trimmed V and J ends, which lost 4 bases and 4 bases, there was a span of 15 bases. The germline gives CDR1 SGHTS, CDR2 YDEGEE. The CDR3 protein is CASSPLRLGNQPQHF. DNA of the CDR3: TGTGCCAGCAGCCCCCTTCGGCTCGGGAATCAGCCCCAGCATTTT.

The chain joins TRBV5-1 to TRBJ1-2; 7 nucleotides line up with TRBD1. CDR1 is SGHRS, CDR2 YFSETQ, per germline. The CDR3 covers 17 residues. Trimming cost V 4 bases and J 2 bases; bases outside gene matches: 14. For the CDR3, the DNA is TGCGCCAGCAGCACCGGACAGGAATGGATGACGAACTATGGCTACACCTTC. Its protein product is CASSTGQEWMTNYGYTF.